Presented here are 29 T cell receptor beta chains from one specimen sequenced in a study of liver allograft versus peripheral blood T cells. About the research overall: Peripheral blood of the recipients supplied T cell receptor repertoires that were compared with those in transplanted livers.

MiXCR was run by TCRdb on the reads, yielding one entry per CDR3 protein. The table has roughly 1,100 distinct CDR3 sequences, 15% to 20% seen once. The receptors shown here come from a human patient who had a liver transplant. Some T cells may be supplied by the graft donor.

With regard to this clonotype: One end of the junction fails to match germline, which may point to a read error. The genes are TRBV19 and TRBJ1-1, with 9 bases matching TRBD1. Germline V CDR1 and CDR2: LNHDA, SQIVND (reference sequence). The CDR3 spans 14 residues. The CDR3 protein is CASRTGEGDTEAFF. CDR3 sequence (DNA): TGTGCCAGTCGGACAGGGGAGGGGGACACGGAAGCTTTCTTT.

This clonotype turned up a few times. This chain links TRBV6-2 or TRBV6-3 with TRBJ2-2, with unresolved D. The V end lost 5 bases, the J end lost 7 bases, and 5 bases lay between the germline ends. In germline, CDR1 is MNHEY, CDR2 SVGEGT. This CDR3 is 11 amino acids long. CDR3 sequence reads: CASSKDGELFF. DNA of the CDR3: TGTGCCAGCAGTAAGGACGGGGAGCTGTTTTTT.

This clonotype has more than one count but fewer than ten. The J gene is TRBJ2-2, the V gene TRBV7-9; possible D gene TRBD2, 7 bases. The CDR3 has 16 residues. Trimming shortened V by 0 bases and J by 5 bases, and 13 bases separated the two germline ends. Germline V gives CDR1 SEHNR, CDR2 FQNEAQ (reference sequence). This CDR3 reads CASSLALGGQTGELFF. CDR3 coding DNA: TGTGCCAGCAGCTTAGCCCTCGGGGGGCAGACCGGGGAGCTGTTTTTT.

The V call is TRBV6-2 or TRBV6-3, the J call TRBJ1-1, with TRBD1 as a possible D gene (6 bases). Germline assignment: CDR1 MNHEY and CDR2 SVGEGT. With 5 bases removed from V and 0 bases from J, the gap between germline ends came to 13 bases. CDR3 size: 15 residues. CDR3 coding DNA: TGTGCCAGCAGTCCCCGGGACAACCTGAACACTGAAGCTTTCTTT. This encodes CASSPRDNLNTEAFF.

This clonotype was recorded a few times. The gene calls are TRBV3-2 and TRBJ1-5. TRBV3-2 is flagged as a pseudogene. The length of the CDR3 is 16 residues. DNA of the CDR3: TGTGCCAGCAGCCAAAAGGGAATCCTTAGCAATCAGCCCCAGCATTTT. Translated, it gives CASSQKGILSNQPQHF.

The sample holds many counts of this clonotype. The CDR3 DNA sequence: TGTGCCAGCAGCTTAGGTGGGGCGGACACTGAAGCTTTCTTT. Translated: CASSLGGADTEAFF. The chain employs TRBV7-9 and TRBJ1-1; D possibly corresponds to TRBD1 (5 bases). This CDR3 region has 14 residues. Germline CDR1 reads SEHNR; CDR2 reads FQNEAQ (reference sequence). The germline V and J ends were trimmed by 1 base and 3 bases, with 9 bases remaining between them. The whole variable domain, remainder taken from reference TRBV7-9 and TRBJ1-1, is DTGVSQNPRHKITKRGQNVTFRCDPISEHNRLYWYRQTLGQGPEFLTYFQNEAQLEKSRLLSDRFSAERPKGSFSTLEIQRTEQGDSAMYLCASSLGGADTEAFFGQGTRLTVV.

This clonotype is categorized as medium-sized (0.01 to 0.1%). V gene TRBV15 combines with J gene TRBJ1-4; no clear D gene. CDR3 length: 14 amino acids. Trimming took 4 bases from V and 0 from J, leaving 6 bases between them. Looked up from germline, CDR1 is LNHNV and CDR2 is YYDKDF (reference sequence). This chain's CDR3 is CATSIGATNEKLFF. The CDR3, as DNA: TGTGCCACCAGCATAGGTGCAACTAATGAAAAACTGTTTTTT.

Turning to this clonotype: A read error is likely here: a far larger clone is one base away. The V call is TRBV11-2, the J call TRBJ2-7, with 7 bases fitting TRBD1. The CDR3 is made up of 15 amino acids. J gave up 7 bases and V 5 bases, and 14 bases lay outside the gene matches. CDR1 is SGHAT and CDR2 is FQNNGV in the germline V gene. CDR3 amino acids: CASSLARGPLNEQYF. As DNA, the CDR3 is TGTGCCAGCAGCCTAGCAAGGGGGCCCCTCAATGAGCAGTACTTC.

This clonotype was recorded many times. The V call is TRBV7-2, the J call TRBJ2-3; D may be TRBD1 (5 bases). V dropped 1 base and J dropped 4 bases, with 18 bases sitting between them. CDR3 length: 17 residues. CDR1 and CDR2 (germline): SGHTA, FQGNSA. The CDR3, as DNA: TGTGCCAGCAGCTTAGGGGTGGCAGTATGGGGCCCAGATACGCAGTATTTT. Translating gives CASSLGVAVWGPDTQYF.

This clonotype is large in the sample. V is TRBV19 and J is TRBJ2-7, with 9 nucleotides matching TRBD1. This CDR3 contains 13 residues. J lost 6 bases, V lost 5 bases, and 5 bases had no gene match. Germline V lookup: CDR1 LNHDA, CDR2 SQIVND (reference sequence). The CDR3 bases are TGTGCCAGTAGTGCGGGACAGGGCTTCGAGCAGTACTTC. This encodes CASSAGQGFEQYF.

This clonotype was counted ten times or more. The chain links TRBV7-9 to TRBJ1-4; no reliable D call. Trimming removed 5 bases at V and 5 bases at J, with 12 bases between. CDR3 length: 14 residues. Germline CDR1 is SEHNR and CDR2 is FQNEAQ (reference sequence). CDR3 nucleotide sequence: TGTGCCAGCAGCCCCCCTGGGGAAAATGAAAAACTGTTTTTT. It specifies CASSPPGENEKLFF.

CDR3 residues: CASSYDRGRYNSPLHF. The CDR3 nucleotides read TGTGCCAGCAGTTACGACAGGGGTCGATATAATTCACCCCTCCACTTT. The rearrangement links TRBV6-5 to TRBJ1-6; 8 nucleotides align to TRBD1. Germline V lookup: CDR1 MNHEY, CDR2 SVGAGI. The CDR3 has 16 amino acids. Trimming removed 2 bases from V and 4 bases from J; junction bases left unmatched: 4.

This clonotype qualifies as medium-sized. The rearrangement joins TRBV5-6 to TRBJ1-3; D gene unclear. Trimming cost V 1 base and J 6 bases, with 2 bases left between them. The CDR3 sequence is 11 residues long. Germline assignment: CDR1 SGHDT and CDR2 YYEEEE. CDR3 in amino acids: CASSLLNTIYF. CDR3 sequence (DNA): TGTGCCAGCAGCTTGCTAAACACCATATATTTT.

Sample share makes this clonotype medium-sized. V and J are TRBV12-3 or TRBV12-4 and TRBJ1-2, with D maybe TRBD1 (5 bases). V gave up 3 bases and J gave up 8 bases, with 16 bases separating them. The length of the CDR3 is 14 residues. The CDR3 DNA reads as TGTGCCAGCAGTTTGGGCCCCGCCGGGGACGGCTACACCTTC. The encoded protein is CASSLGPAGDGYTF.

This clonotype was observed at least ten times. This rearrangement joins TRBV27 to TRBJ2-1; D is undetermined. Germline V lookup: CDR1 MNHEY, CDR2 SMNVEV (reference sequence). The V end lost 3 bases, the J end lost 3 bases, and 6 bases lay between the germline ends. This CDR3 contains 13 residues. Here the CDR3 DNA reads TGTGCCAGCAGTTTCGGAGTCTACAATGAGCAGTTCTTC. This encodes CASSFGVYNEQFF.

Relative to its sample, this clonotype is large. CDR3 DNA sequence: TGTGCCAGCAGCTTGCTTAGCGCGGAGGATACGCAGTATTTT. Residues: CASSLLSAEDTQYF. The chain is built from TRBV5-4 and TRBJ2-3; weak D call: TRBD2 (5 bases). This CDR3 has 14 amino acids. Per germline, CDR1 SGHNT and CDR2 YYREEE (reference sequence). Trimming removed 1 base at V and 6 bases at J, with 12 bases between.

This clonotype is classed as medium-sized (0.01 to 0.1%). This chain connects TRBV6-1 to TRBJ2-7, with 7 bases that match TRBD1. Per the germline V gene, CDR1 is MNHNS and CDR2 is SASEGT. The V gene end was trimmed by 7 bases and the J gene end by 2 bases; junction bases not matched to a gene: 8. CDR3 size: 14 residues. The CDR3 region is CASTLQGNTYEQYF. CDR3 nucleotides: TGTGCCAGCACTTTACAGGGGAATACCTACGAGCAGTACTTC.

As for this clonotype: This sequence may be a read error, since a much larger clone differs from it by one base. The rearrangement uses TRBV25-1 and TRBJ2-7; 9 bases align to TRBD2. The trim removed 5 bases at V and 0 bases at J, leaving 2 bases unmatched. CDR1 and CDR2 from the germline V gene are MGHDK and SYGVNS. This CDR3 comprises 14 residues. The CDR3 loop reads CASSLSGSSYEQYF. The CDR3 nucleotides read TGTGCCAGCAGTCTTAGCGGGAGCTCCTACGAGCAGTACTTC.

In its sample, this clonotype was seen many times. The DNA of the CDR3 is TGTGCCAGCAGCTCCCCCACCGGGACAGGGGTGACAGATACGCAGTATTTT. It codes for CASSSPTGTGVTDTQYF. The V and J genes are TRBV11-1 and TRBJ2-3, with 10 bases matching TRBD1. The V gene end was trimmed by 4 bases and the J gene end by 3 bases; junction bases not matched to a gene: 10. The germline CDR1 and CDR2 sequences are SGHAT and FQDESV (reference sequence). The CDR3 is made up of 17 amino acids.

This chain joins TRBV6-6 and TRBJ1-1; the D is unclear. Per the germline V gene, CDR1 is MNHNY and CDR2 is SVGAGI (reference sequence). The CDR3 is 16 amino acids. The ends were cut back, 6 bases at V and 8 bases at J, with 25 bases in the middle. The CDR3 sequence: CASSKVYIPFPIEAFF. In nucleotides, the CDR3 is TGTGCCAGCAGCAAAGTTTACATTCCGTTCCCAATAGAAGCTTTCTTT.

The chain carries TRBV9 and TRBJ1-1; D is unclear. Germline V gene data show CDR1 as SGDLS and CDR2 as YYNGEE. Deletions cut 3 bases from V and 2 bases from J, with 11 bases between. CDR3 length: 14 residues. The CDR3, as DNA: TGTGCCAGCAGCGCCCAACTCAGCAACACTGAAGCTTTCTTT. Its translation is CASSAQLSNTEAFF.

The chain recombines TRBV11-1 with TRBJ1-1; the D gene is possibly TRBD1 (6 bases). Trimming removed 7 bases from V and 1 base from J, with 13 bases in between. Germline V lookup: CDR1 SGHAT, CDR2 FQDESV (reference sequence). The CDR3 consists of 14 residues. CDR3 in amino acids: CASTPDSPNTEAFF. The CDR3 DNA sequence: TGTGCCAGCACCCCGGACAGTCCGAACACTGAAGCTTTCTTT.

This clonotype was counted ten times or more. The rearrangement uses TRBV6-6 and TRBJ2-1; 7 bases map to TRBD2. The V segment lost 8 bases and the J segment 5 bases; nucleotides outside the gene matches: 12. CDR3 length equals 15 residues. Germline V lookup: CDR1 MNHNY, CDR2 SVGAGI (reference sequence). CDR3 in amino acids: CASSPWEGHNNEQFF. CDR3 DNA sequence: TGTGCCAGCTCCCCGTGGGAGGGCCATAACAATGAGCAGTTCTTC.

The V and J genes are TRBV20-1 and TRBJ1-1; no clear D gene. The CDR3 consists of 14 residues. V lost 6 bases to trimming and J lost 7 bases, with 21 bases between them. Looked up from germline, CDR1 is DFQATT and CDR2 is SNEGSKA (reference sequence). CDR3 nucleotides: TGCAGTGCCGTCCTTCGTGACATGAATAATGAAGCTTTCTTT. Translation gives CSAVLRDMNNEAFF.

In this sample, this clonotype is medium-sized. The chain joins TRBV6-2 or TRBV6-3 to TRBJ2-7; TRBD1 is a possible D gene (5 bases). Germline CDR1 MNHEY, CDR2 SVGEGT. V was shortened by 5 bases and J by 4 bases, with 9 bases between the two germline ends. This CDR3 region has 12 residues. The CDR3 DNA is TGTGCCAGCAGTCCAGGGATTTACGAGCAGTACTTC. This encodes CASSPGIYEQYF.

This clonotype has more than one count but fewer than ten. The chain links TRBV6-5 to TRBJ2-7; the D gene is possibly TRBD2 (6 bases). The CDR3 contains 13 residues. The V end was cut by 7 bases, the J end by 5 bases, with 15 bases between. Per the germline V gene, CDR1 is MNHEY and CDR2 is SVGAGI. The CDR3 region is CASKGRESHEQYF. The CDR3 DNA follows: TGTGCCAGCAAGGGGCGGGAAAGCCACGAGCAGTACTTC.

Concerning this clonotype: A much larger clone is a single base away; this may be a read error. The rearrangement links TRBV6-1 to TRBJ1-4; TRBD1 aligns across 8 bases. Germline V gene sequence: CDR1 MNHNS, CDR2 SASEGT. After removal of 3 bases from V and 6 bases from J, the junction contained 6 bases not matched to a gene. The CDR3 covers 15 residues. CDR3 protein: CASSEETGDHEKLFF. In nucleotides, the CDR3 is TGTGCCAGCAGTGAGGAGACAGGGGATCATGAAAAACTGTTTTTT.

The chain joins TRBV30 to TRBJ2-3; TRBD2 matches 8 bases. Germline V gene lookup returns CDR1 GTSNPN and CDR2 SVGIG (reference sequence). This CDR3 spans 13 amino acids. V gave up 5 bases and J gave up 4 bases; unmatched junction bases: 5. CDR3: CAWELAAADTQYF. The CDR3 DNA reads as TGTGCCTGGGAACTAGCGGCGGCAGATACGCAGTATTTT.

In its sample, this clonotype ranks as medium-sized. The chain has TRBV7-9 and TRBJ2-1; 13 bases agree with TRBD2. Germline V gene lookup returns CDR1 SEHNR and CDR2 FQNEAQ (reference sequence). Losses at the gene ends were 2 bases for V and 4 bases for J; bases not matched to a gene: 2. The CDR3 is 16 amino acids. CDR3 loop: CASSLLGLAGYNEQFF. CDR3 nucleotide sequence: TGTGCCAGCAGCTTACTGGGACTAGCGGGGTACAATGAGCAGTTCTTC.